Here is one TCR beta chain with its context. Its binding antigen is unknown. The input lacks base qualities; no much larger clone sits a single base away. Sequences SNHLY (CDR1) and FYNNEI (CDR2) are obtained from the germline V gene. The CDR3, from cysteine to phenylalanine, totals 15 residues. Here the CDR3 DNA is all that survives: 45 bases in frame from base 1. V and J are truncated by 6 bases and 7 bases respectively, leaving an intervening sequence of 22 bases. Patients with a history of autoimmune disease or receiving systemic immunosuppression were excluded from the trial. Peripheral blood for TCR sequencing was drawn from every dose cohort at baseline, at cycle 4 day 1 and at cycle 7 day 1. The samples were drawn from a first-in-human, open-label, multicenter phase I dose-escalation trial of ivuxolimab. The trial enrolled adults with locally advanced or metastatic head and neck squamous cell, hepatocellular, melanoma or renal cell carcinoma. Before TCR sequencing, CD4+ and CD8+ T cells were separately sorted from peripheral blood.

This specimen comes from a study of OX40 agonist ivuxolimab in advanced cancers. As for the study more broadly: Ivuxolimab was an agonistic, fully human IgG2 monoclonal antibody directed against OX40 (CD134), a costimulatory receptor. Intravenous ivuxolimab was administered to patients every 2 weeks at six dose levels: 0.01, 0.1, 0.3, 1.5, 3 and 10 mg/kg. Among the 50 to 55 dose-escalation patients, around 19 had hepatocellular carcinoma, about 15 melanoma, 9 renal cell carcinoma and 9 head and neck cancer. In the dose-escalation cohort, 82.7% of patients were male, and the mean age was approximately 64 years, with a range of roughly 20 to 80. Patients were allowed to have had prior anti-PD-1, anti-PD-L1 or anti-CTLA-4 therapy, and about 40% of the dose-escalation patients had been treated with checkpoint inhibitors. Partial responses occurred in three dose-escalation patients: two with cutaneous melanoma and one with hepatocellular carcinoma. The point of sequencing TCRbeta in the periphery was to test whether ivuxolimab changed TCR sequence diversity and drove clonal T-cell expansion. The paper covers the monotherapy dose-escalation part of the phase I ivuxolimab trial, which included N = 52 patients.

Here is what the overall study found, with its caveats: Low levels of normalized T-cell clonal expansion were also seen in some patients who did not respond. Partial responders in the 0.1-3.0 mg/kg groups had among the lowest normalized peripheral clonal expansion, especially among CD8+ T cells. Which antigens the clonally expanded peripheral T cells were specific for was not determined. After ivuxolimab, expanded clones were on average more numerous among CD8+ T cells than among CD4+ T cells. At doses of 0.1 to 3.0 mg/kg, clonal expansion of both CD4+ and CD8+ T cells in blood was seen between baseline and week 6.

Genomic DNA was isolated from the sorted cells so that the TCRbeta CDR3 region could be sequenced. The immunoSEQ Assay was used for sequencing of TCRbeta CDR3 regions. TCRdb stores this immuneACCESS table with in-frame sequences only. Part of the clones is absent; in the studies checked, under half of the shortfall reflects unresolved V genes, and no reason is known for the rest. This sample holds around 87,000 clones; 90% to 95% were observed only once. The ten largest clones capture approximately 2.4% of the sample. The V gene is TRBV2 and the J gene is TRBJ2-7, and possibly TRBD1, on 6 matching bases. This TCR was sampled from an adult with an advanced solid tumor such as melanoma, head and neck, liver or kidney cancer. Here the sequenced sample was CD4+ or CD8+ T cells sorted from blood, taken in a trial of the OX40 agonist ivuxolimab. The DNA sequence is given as TGTGCCAGCAGCCTGGACAGCCTCCGGGTGGGTGAGCAGTACTTC. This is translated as CASSLDSLRVGEQYF.